Listed here are 2 T cell receptor beta chains from one sample, sequenced in a study of radiation and T cells in renal cell carcinoma. Time point reported: blood 2 weeks post-SBRT. The treatment here: 15 Gy SBRT to primary tumor, nephrectomy 4 weeks later. Profiling relied on immunoSEQ multiplex PCR, and the TCRdb table lists in-frame clones only, not all of them. Counted here are 25,000 to 30,000 clones, around 85% occurring once; the ten biggest clones make up 31%. The source material was blood, sampled from a patient whose treatment included radiotherapy and nephrectomy. These receptors all come from a man aged 55 to 70 with renal cell carcinoma.

This rearrangement joins TRBV11-1 to TRBJ2-1, with 7 bases identical to TRBD1. With 6 bases clipped from V and 4 bases from J, the junction kept 6 bases outside the gene matches. The CDR3 consists of 14 residues. Germline CDR1 reads SGHAT; CDR2 reads FQDESV (reference sequence). The CDR3 sequence is CASSRQGSYNEQFF. DNA for the CDR3: TGTGCCAGCAGTCGACAGGGTTCTTACAATGAGCAGTTCTTC.

The V and J genes are TRBV30 and TRBJ1-2; TRBD1 agrees at 7 bases. Germline V lookup: CDR1 GTSNPN, CDR2 SVGIG (reference sequence). This CDR3 is built from 13 residues. V shed 4 bases, J shed 0 bases, and the junction held 2 bases outside the gene matches. In nucleotides, the CDR3 is TGTGCCTGGACCGGGACAGCTAACTATGGCTACACCTTC. This gives the protein CAWTGTANYGYTF.